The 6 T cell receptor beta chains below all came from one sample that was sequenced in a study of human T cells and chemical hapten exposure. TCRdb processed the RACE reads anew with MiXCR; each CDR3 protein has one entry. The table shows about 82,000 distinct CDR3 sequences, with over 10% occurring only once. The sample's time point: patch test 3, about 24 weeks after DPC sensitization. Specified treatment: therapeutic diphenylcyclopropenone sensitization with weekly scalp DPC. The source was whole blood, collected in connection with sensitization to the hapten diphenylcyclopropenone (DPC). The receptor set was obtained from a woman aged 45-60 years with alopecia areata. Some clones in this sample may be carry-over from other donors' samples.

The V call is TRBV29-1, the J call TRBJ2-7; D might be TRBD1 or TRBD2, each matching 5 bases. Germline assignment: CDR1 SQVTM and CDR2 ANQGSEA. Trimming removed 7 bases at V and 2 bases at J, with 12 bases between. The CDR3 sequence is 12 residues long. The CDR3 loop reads CSALRGPYEQYF. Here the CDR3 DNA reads TGCAGCGCATTGAGGGGCCCCTACGAGCAGTACTTC.

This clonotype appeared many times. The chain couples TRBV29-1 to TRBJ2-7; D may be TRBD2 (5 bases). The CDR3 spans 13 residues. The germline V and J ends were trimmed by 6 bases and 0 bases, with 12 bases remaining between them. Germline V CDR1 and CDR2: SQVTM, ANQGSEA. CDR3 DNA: TGCAGCGTCCGCGGGTCGAGCTCCTACGAGCAGTACTTC. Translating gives CSVRGSSSYEQYF.

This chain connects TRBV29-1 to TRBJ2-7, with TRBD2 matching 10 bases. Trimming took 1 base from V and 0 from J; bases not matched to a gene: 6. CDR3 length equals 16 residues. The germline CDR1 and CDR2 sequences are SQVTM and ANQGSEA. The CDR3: CSVEVTSGVSSYEQYF. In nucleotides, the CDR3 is TGCAGCGTTGAAGTTACTAGCGGGGTTAGCTCCTACGAGCAGTACTTC.

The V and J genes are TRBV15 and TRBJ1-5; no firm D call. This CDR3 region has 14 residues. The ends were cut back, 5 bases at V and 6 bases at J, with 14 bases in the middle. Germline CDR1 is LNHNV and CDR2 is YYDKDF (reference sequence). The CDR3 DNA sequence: TGTGCCACCAGCTTCGGGTCGTCGGGTCAGCCCCAGCATTTT. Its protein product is CATSFGSSGQPQHF.

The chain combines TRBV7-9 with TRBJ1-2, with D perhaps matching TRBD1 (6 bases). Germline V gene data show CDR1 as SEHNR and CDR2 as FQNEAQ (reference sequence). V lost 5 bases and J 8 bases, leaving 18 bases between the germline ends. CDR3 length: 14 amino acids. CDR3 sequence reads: CASSRSQGPEGYTF. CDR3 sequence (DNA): TGTGCCAGCAGCAGGTCACAGGGCCCTGAGGGCTACACCTTC.

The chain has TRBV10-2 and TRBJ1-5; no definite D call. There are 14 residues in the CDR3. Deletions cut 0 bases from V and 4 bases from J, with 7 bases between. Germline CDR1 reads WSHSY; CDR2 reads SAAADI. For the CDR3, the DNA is TGCGCCAGCAGTGAGTCGTCAGTTAATCAGCCCCAGCATTTT. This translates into CASSESSVNQPQHF.